This T cell receptor (beta chain) came from a study of beta chain features in type 1 diabetes. Study-level points and caveats: Relative to healthy donors, patients appeared to have naive, central memory and Treg TCRB repertoires that were more similar.

This CDR3 comprises 13 residues. Germline V gene lookup returns CDR1 SGHTA and CDR2 FQGNSA. Trimming took 4 bases from V and 0 from J, leaving 5 bases between them. The study reverse transcribed the entire isolated RNA, so it sequenced expressed TCRB transcripts. Profiling relied on immunoSEQ multiplex PCR, and the TCRdb table lists in-frame clones only, not all of them. Of some 330,000 clones listed, 9.5% to 11% are singletons. Comments on this clone: Its antigen is still unknown.

Sequenced input: naive CD4+ T cells from blood. This TCR was recovered from a woman aged 25 to 39 in good health. The rearrangement links TRBV7-2 to TRBJ2-3; D gene uncertain. CDR3 loop: CASSSSSTDTQYF. In DNA, the CDR3 is TGTGCCAGCAGCTCCTCGAGCACAGATACGCAGTATTTT.